A selection of T cell receptor beta chains follows, all from one sample in a study of blood T cell repertoires in COVID-19. The data were produced by immunoSEQ multiplex PCR, yet TCRdb's version contains in-frame clones alone and is incomplete. The data hold fewer than 200,000 clones, with almost 80% observed a single time. Specimen: peripheral blood. The receptors stem from a woman in her 70s with acute or convalescent COVID-19. Both conserved end residues are part of each CDR3. The order of the fields is D gene, V gene, CDR3 length, clone size, J gene, CDR3 protein, CDR3 DNA. D genes are given only for firm matches. Clone sizes are given selectively: once, few, many, or a class where the clone is expanded.

d_gene: NA
v_gene: TRBV5-1
len: 15
abundance: once
j_gene: TRBJ1-3
CDR3aa: CASSGTATSGNTIYF
CDR3nt: TGCGCCAGCAGCGGAACAGCCACCTCTGGAAACACCATATATTTT

d_gene: NA
v_gene: TRBV15
len: 14
abundance: NA
j_gene: TRBJ1-6
CDR3aa: CATSREVLGSPLHF
CDR3nt: TGTGCCACCAGCAGGGAAGTACTAGGATCACCCCTCCACTTT

d_gene: NA
v_gene: TRBV20-1
len: 11
abundance: NA
j_gene: TRBJ2-1
CDR3aa: CSARGVNEQFF
CDR3nt: TGCAGTGCTAGAGGAGTTAATGAGCAGTTCTTC

d_gene: NA
v_gene: TRBV7-8
len: 13
abundance: NA
j_gene: TRBJ1-6
CDR3aa: CASSLVLNSPLHF
CDR3nt: TGTGCCAGCAGCTTGGTCCTAAATTCACCCCTCCACTTT

d_gene: TRBD2
v_gene: TRBV5-1
len: 17
abundance: NA
j_gene: TRBJ2-7
CDR3aa: CASSPRTSGGGSYEQYF
CDR3nt: TGCGCCAGCAGCCCCCGGACTAGCGGGGGAGGATCCTACGAGCAGTACTTC

d_gene: TRBD1
v_gene: TRBV7-2
len: 17
abundance: NA
j_gene: TRBJ1-5
CDR3aa: CASSLVSTGAVNQPQHF
CDR3nt: TGTGCCAGCAGCTTAGTATCAACAGGGGCGGTCAATCAGCCCCAGCATTTT

d_gene: NA
v_gene: TRBV19
len: 14
abundance: once
j_gene: TRBJ1-5
CDR3aa: CASSRTDSNQPQHF
CDR3nt: TGTGCCAGTTCTAGGACAGATAGCAATCAGCCCCAGCATTTT

d_gene: TRBD1
v_gene: TRBV19
len: 15
abundance: few
j_gene: TRBJ2-7
CDR3aa: CASSPQGATSYEQYF
CDR3nt: TGTGCCAGTAGTCCCCAGGGGGCGACGTCCTACGAGCAGTACTTC

d_gene: NA
v_gene: TRBV6-5
len: 13
abundance: few
j_gene: TRBJ1-2
CDR3aa: CASKWTEPYGYTF
CDR3nt: TGTGCCAGCAAATGGACAGAACCCTATGGCTACACCTTC

d_gene: TRBD1
v_gene: TRBV28
len: 18
abundance: few
j_gene: TRBJ1-3
CDR3aa: CASSLRTGKFLSGNTIYF
CDR3nt: TGTGCCAGCAGCCTGCGGACAGGGAAATTCCTCTCTGGAAACACCATATATTTT

d_gene: NA
v_gene: TRBV27
len: 14
abundance: NA
j_gene: TRBJ1-1
CDR3aa: CASSPTPGNTEAFF
CDR3nt: TGTGCCAGCAGTCCAACGCCAGGGAACACTGAAGCTTTCTTT

d_gene: NA
v_gene: TRBV7-2
len: 15
abundance: NA
j_gene: TRBJ1-1
CDR3aa: CASSPGRGLNTEAFF
CDR3nt: TGTGCCAGCAGCCCCGGAAGGGGCCTGAACACTGAAGCTTTCTTT

d_gene: NA
v_gene: TRBV5-5
len: 12
abundance: NA
j_gene: TRBJ1-1
CDR3aa: CASSLAQGQTFF
CDR3nt: TGTGCCAGCAGCTTGGCGCAGGGGCAAACTTTCTTT

d_gene: NA
v_gene: TRBV5-1
len: 15
abundance: few
j_gene: TRBJ2-3
CDR3aa: CASSLTIPDSDTQYF
CDR3nt: TGCGCCAGCAGCTTGACTATCCCAGATTCGGATACGCAGTATTTT

d_gene: TRBD1
v_gene: TRBV19
len: 13
abundance: few
j_gene: TRBJ1-1
CDR3aa: CASSQGAPTEAFF
CDR3nt: TGTGCCAGTAGTCAGGGGGCGCCCACTGAAGCTTTCTTT

d_gene: NA
v_gene: TRBV15
len: 12
abundance: once
j_gene: TRBJ2-3
CDR3aa: CATSGGLDTQYF
CDR3nt: TGTGCCACCAGCGGGGGACTAGATACGCAGTATTTT

d_gene: NA
v_gene: TRBV2
len: 13
abundance: NA
j_gene: TRBJ1-1
CDR3aa: CASSWEDYTEAFF
CDR3nt: TGTGCCAGCAGCTGGGAGGATTACACTGAAGCTTTCTTT

d_gene: NA
v_gene: TRBV18
len: 13
abundance: NA
j_gene: TRBJ2-3
CDR3aa: CASSPGDTYTQYF
CDR3nt: TGTGCCAGCTCACCTGGGGACACCTATACGCAGTATTTT

d_gene: TRBD1
v_gene: TRBV6-5
len: 14
abundance: NA
j_gene: TRBJ1-1
CDR3aa: CASSRQGTNTEAFF
CDR3nt: TGTGCCAGCAGTCGACAGGGAACGAACACTGAAGCTTTCTTT

d_gene: TRBD1
v_gene: TRBV5-1
len: 14
abundance: NA
j_gene: TRBJ1-5
CDR3aa: CASSPGQGNQPQHF
CDR3nt: TGCGCCAGCAGCCCCGGACAGGGCAATCAGCCCCAGCATTTT

d_gene: NA
v_gene: TRBV6-5
len: 13
abundance: NA
j_gene: TRBJ2-2
CDR3aa: CASDKFLTGELFF
CDR3nt: TGTGCCAGCGACAAATTTCTGACCGGGGAGCTGTTTTTT

d_gene: NA
v_gene: TRBV6-5
len: 15
abundance: NA
j_gene: TRBJ1-6
CDR3aa: CASRTAGPINSPLHF
CDR3nt: TGTGCCAGCAGGACTGCAGGGCCCATCAATTCACCCCTCCACTTT

d_gene: TRBD1
v_gene: TRBV14
len: 18
abundance: NA
j_gene: TRBJ2-1
CDR3aa: CASSQSIPPTGPYNEQFF
CDR3nt: TGTGCCAGCAGCCAATCTATCCCCCCGACAGGGCCCTACAATGAGCAGTTCTTC

d_gene: NA
v_gene: TRBV5-6
len: 13
abundance: NA
j_gene: TRBJ2-7
CDR3aa: CASSFRTVGEQYF
CDR3nt: TGTGCCAGCAGCTTCCGGACAGTGGGTGAGCAGTACTTC

d_gene: NA
v_gene: TRBV7-3
len: 12
abundance: few
j_gene: TRBJ1-5
CDR3aa: CASSFEGGPQHF
CDR3nt: TGTGCCAGCAGCTTTGAAGGAGGGCCCCAGCATTTT

d_gene: NA
v_gene: TRBV6-5
len: 13
abundance: NA
j_gene: TRBJ1-1
CDR3aa: CASSYSLTSEAFF
CDR3nt: TGTGCCAGCAGTTACTCGTTGACTTCTGAAGCTTTCTTT

d_gene: TRBD1
v_gene: TRBV29-1
len: 13
abundance: NA
j_gene: TRBJ1-5
CDR3aa: CSVGTGAGQPQHF
CDR3nt: TGCAGCGTTGGGACAGGGGCCGGTCAGCCCCAGCATTTT

d_gene: TRBD2
v_gene: TRBV7-8
len: 14
abundance: NA
j_gene: TRBJ2-1
CDR3aa: CASSRDTSGNEQFF
CDR3nt: TGTGCCAGCAGCCGGGATACTAGCGGCAATGAGCAGTTCTTC

d_gene: NA
v_gene: TRBV7-3
len: 16
abundance: once
j_gene: TRBJ2-4
CDR3aa: CASSSYGGLAKNIQYF
CDR3nt: TGTGCCAGCAGCTCCTACGGGGGTTTAGCCAAAAACATTCAGTACTTC

d_gene: TRBD2
v_gene: TRBV5-1
len: 16
abundance: many
j_gene: TRBJ2-1
CDR3aa: CASSLVLAEGANEQFF
CDR3nt: TGCGCCAGCAGCTTGGTCCTAGCGGAGGGAGCCAATGAGCAGTTCTTC

d_gene: NA
v_gene: TRBV19
len: 16
abundance: NA
j_gene: TRBJ2-2
CDR3aa: CASSIGGTFNTGELFF
CDR3nt: TGTGCCAGTAGTATAGGTGGGACATTTAACACCGGGGAGCTGTTTTTT

d_gene: TRBD1
v_gene: TRBV5-6
len: 11
abundance: NA
j_gene: TRBJ1-2
CDR3aa: CASSLNRDRYF
CDR3nt: TGTGCCAGCAGCCTTAACCGGGACAGATACTTC

d_gene: TRBD2
v_gene: TRBV28
len: 14
abundance: NA
j_gene: TRBJ2-1
CDR3aa: CASGAGAFYNEQFF
CDR3nt: TGTGCCAGCGGTGCGGGAGCTTTCTACAATGAGCAGTTCTTC

d_gene: NA
v_gene: TRBV4-2
len: 18
abundance: NA
j_gene: TRBJ1-4
CDR3aa: CASSQDFLQGSTNEKLFF
CDR3nt: TGTGCCAGCAGCCAAGATTTCCTACAGGGATCAACTAATGAAAAACTGTTTTTT

d_gene: NA
v_gene: TRBV19
len: 18
abundance: NA
j_gene: TRBJ1-5
CDR3aa: CASSIERGALYSNQPQHF
CDR3nt: TGTGCCAGTAGTATAGAGCGGGGGGCCCTTTATAGCAATCAGCCCCAGCATTTT

d_gene: TRBD1
v_gene: TRBV19
len: 15
abundance: NA
j_gene: TRBJ1-3
CDR3aa: CASNPTRTGGYTIYF
CDR3nt: TGTGCCAGTAACCCCACGCGGACAGGGGGCTACACCATATATTTT

d_gene: NA
v_gene: TRBV5-6
len: 14
abundance: NA
j_gene: TRBJ1-5
CDR3aa: CASRTFGQNQPQHF
CDR3nt: TGTGCCAGCAGGACGTTTGGGCAGAATCAGCCCCAGCATTTT

d_gene: NA
v_gene: TRBV3-1/TRBV3-2
len: 13
abundance: NA
j_gene: TRBJ1-1
CDR3aa: CASSRGRDTEAFF
CDR3nt: TGTGCCAGCAGCCGGGGGCGCGACACTGAAGCTTTCTTT

d_gene: NA
v_gene: TRBV9
len: 13
abundance: NA
j_gene: TRBJ1-1
CDR3aa: CASTKYIQGEAFF
CDR3nt: TGTGCCAGCACCAAATACATACAGGGTGAAGCTTTCTTT

d_gene: TRBD2
v_gene: TRBV3-1/TRBV3-2
len: 17
abundance: NA
j_gene: TRBJ2-7
CDR3aa: CASSQRSSGSASYEQYF
CDR3nt: TGTGCCAGCAGCCAGCGTTCTAGCGGGAGCGCCTCCTACGAGCAGTACTTC

d_gene: NA
v_gene: TRBV6-5
len: 11
abundance: NA
j_gene: TRBJ2-5
CDR3aa: CASRGRETQYF
CDR3nt: TGTGCCAGCAGGGGGCGAGAGACCCAGTACTTC

d_gene: NA
v_gene: TRBV18
len: 14
abundance: NA
j_gene: TRBJ1-1
CDR3aa: CASSPPSMYREAFF
CDR3nt: TGTGCCAGCTCACCACCGAGTATGTACCGTGAAGCTTTCTTT

d_gene: TRBD1
v_gene: TRBV5-8
len: 15
abundance: NA
j_gene: TRBJ1-4
CDR3aa: CASSFRGTGNEKLFF
CDR3nt: TGTGCCAGCAGCTTTAGAGGGACAGGGAATGAAAAACTGTTTTTT

d_gene: NA
v_gene: TRBV3-1/TRBV3-2
len: 15
abundance: NA
j_gene: TRBJ1-5
CDR3aa: CASSQARGGNQPQHF
CDR3nt: TGTGCCAGCAGCCAAGCCAGGGGCGGCAATCAGCCCCAGCATTTT

d_gene: TRBD1
v_gene: TRBV19
len: 15
abundance: NA
j_gene: TRBJ1-5
CDR3aa: CASSTGGGGNQPQHF
CDR3nt: TGTGCCAGTAGTACCGGAGGGGGCGGGAATCAGCCCCAGCATTTT

d_gene: TRBD1
v_gene: TRBV11-3
len: 18
abundance: NA
j_gene: TRBJ1-6
CDR3aa: CASIQLRIQGDTRSPLHF
CDR3nt: TGTGCCAGCATCCAACTACGGATACAGGGGGATACCCGTTCACCCCTCCACTTT

d_gene: TRBD1
v_gene: TRBV19
len: 17
abundance: NA
j_gene: TRBJ1-5
CDR3aa: CASQRDYTGGSNQPQHF
CDR3nt: TGTGCCAGTCAGCGCGACTATACAGGGGGCAGCAATCAGCCCCAGCATTTT

d_gene: NA
v_gene: TRBV19
len: 13
abundance: NA
j_gene: TRBJ2-1
CDR3aa: CASSTTGRNEQFF
CDR3nt: TGTGCCAGTAGTACGACGGGGAGGAATGAGCAGTTCTTC

d_gene: NA
v_gene: TRBV19
len: 15
abundance: NA
j_gene: TRBJ1-4
CDR3aa: CASSARQANNEKLFF
CDR3nt: TGTGCCAGTAGTGCCCGACAGGCTAATAATGAAAAACTGTTTTTT

d_gene: NA
v_gene: TRBV14
len: 13
abundance: NA
j_gene: TRBJ1-2
CDR3aa: CASSTGQYYGYTF
CDR3nt: TGTGCCAGCAGCACTGGACAGTACTATGGCTACACCTTC

d_gene: TRBD1
v_gene: TRBV2
len: 14
abundance: NA
j_gene: TRBJ1-2
CDR3aa: CASSELTGDYGYTF
CDR3nt: TGTGCCAGCAGTGAACTGACAGGGGACTATGGCTACACCTTC

d_gene: TRBD1
v_gene: TRBV3-1/TRBV3-2
len: 16
abundance: NA
j_gene: TRBJ2-7
CDR3aa: CASSQPKGTGGYEQYF
CDR3nt: TGTGCCAGCAGCCAACCCAAAGGGACAGGGGGCTACGAGCAGTACTTC

d_gene: TRBD2
v_gene: TRBV19
len: 14
abundance: NA
j_gene: TRBJ2-2
CDR3aa: CASAKGREAGELFF
CDR3nt: TGTGCCAGTGCAAAGGGTCGGGAGGCCGGGGAGCTGTTTTTT

d_gene: TRBD1
v_gene: TRBV11-2
len: 16
abundance: few
j_gene: TRBJ2-5
CDR3aa: CASSQAGQGAQETQYF
CDR3nt: TGTGCCAGCAGCCAAGCGGGACAGGGAGCTCAAGAGACCCAGTACTTC

d_gene: NA
v_gene: TRBV27
len: 19
abundance: few
j_gene: TRBJ1-5
CDR3aa: CASSPFDPRAGYSNQPQHF
CDR3nt: TGTGCCAGCAGTCCCTTTGACCCCCGGGCGGGGTATAGCAATCAGCCCCAGCATTTT